The present T cell receptor beta chain was sequenced within a study of T cells after yellow fever vaccination. Trimming removed 5 bases from V and 6 bases from J, with 8 bases in between. The CDR3 spans 11 residues. Germline values: CDR1 LNHDA, CDR2 SQIVND (reference sequence). In its sample, this clonotype was seen a few times. MiXCR was run by TCRdb on the 5' RACE reads, yielding one entry per CDR3 protein. Among more than 75,000 distinct CDR3 sequences listed, roughly 9% were seen once. The sample here was CD8+ T cells not binding an NS4B(214-222) dextramer, sorted from PBMCs, taken approximately 15 days after the first yellow fever vaccination. This receptor was identified in a man younger than 35 who received the YFV17D yellow fever vaccine. V gene TRBV19 combines with J gene TRBJ2-7; D call uncertain. This chain's CDR3 is CASSPLSEQYF. In nucleotides, the CDR3 is TGTGCCAGTAGTCCCCTCTCCGAGCAGTACTTC.